This T cell receptor (beta chain) was found in a study of control samples from healthy donors and cancer patients (dated by TCRdb to the early 2020s). As to this clone: No cognate antigen has been identified for it. The sample holds no much larger clone one base away, and base qualities are not on file.

V is clipped by 1 base and J by 5 bases, and the sequence between their germline boundaries is 13 bases long. The germline V gene provides CDR1 SGHTS and CDR2 YDEGEE. Spanning cysteine to phenylalanine, the CDR3 consists of 14 amino acids. Only the CDR3 part of the read is kept: 42 bases, read in frame from the first base. Library method: the immunoSEQ multiplex PCR assay. TCRdb carries this immuneACCESS record with in-frame sequences only. Its versions omit some clonotypes, under half of them owing to an unresolved V gene in the studies checked, with the rest unexplained. This sample gives about 100,000 clones in total; around four fifths of them show up just once. The ten biggest clones cover approximately 20% of the sample.

The sample consisted of blood. The sequence was collected from a man aged 30 to 45 in good health. Recombination joined TRBV5-8 with TRBJ2-7, with no D gene named confidently. The CDR3 in this case is CASSLLGLYNEQYF. In nucleotide form, the sequence is TGTGCCAGCAGCTTGCTGGGGTTGTACAACGAGCAGTACTTC. With the portions outside the CDR3 filled from the reference TRBV5-8 and TRBJ2-7 genes, the complete variable region becomes EAGVTQSPTHLIKTRGQQATLRCSPISGHTSVYWYQQALGLGLQFLLWYDEGEERNRGNFPPRFSGRQFPNYSSELNVNALELEDSALYLCASSLLGLYNEQYFGPGTRLTVT.